These 16 T cell receptor beta chains share one sample of origin, sequenced in a study of CD8+ T cells in alopecia areata. Sequencing templates came from extracted RNA that was reverse transcribed into cDNA. Data came from immunoSEQ multiplex PCR; TCRdb stores just in-frame clones and leaves some out. The top ten clones hold more than 9% of a sample with 100,000 to 150,000 clones, about 46% of them seen once. Sequenced input: NKG2D-low CD8+ T cells sorted from blood. The receptors were gathered from a human donor with alopecia areata.

Only a few counts were recorded for this clone. The chain combines TRBV13 with TRBJ2-5; D not certain. This CDR3 is 12 amino acids long. With 6 bases removed from V and 9 bases from J, the gap between germline ends came to 14 bases. From germline, CDR1 is PRHDT and CDR2 FYEKMQ (reference sequence). CDR3 protein: CASSLGPEAQYF. The CDR3 region has the DNA TGTGCCAGCAGTCTCGGACCCGAGGCCCAGTACTTC.

As regards this clone: Compared with germline, one end of the junction differs, possibly owing to a read error. The genes are TRBV5-1 and TRBJ2-1; a weak D match, TRBD1 (6 bases). The CDR3 has 12 amino acids. The germline CDR1 and CDR2 sequences are SGHRS and YFSETQ. This chain's CDR3 is CASSLGDKEQFF. The CDR3 bases are TGCGCCAGCAGCTTGGGGGACAAAGAGCAGTTCTTC.

V gene TRBV4-1 combines with J gene TRBJ2-1; D is possibly TRBD2 (5 bases). In germline, CDR1 is MGHRA, CDR2 YSYEKL. This CDR3 has 13 residues. The ends were cut back, 3 bases at V and 7 bases at J, with 10 bases in the middle. The CDR3 reads CASSHGSSNEQFF. As DNA, the CDR3 is TGCGCCAGCAGCCATGGGAGCAGTAATGAGCAGTTCTTC.

In this sample, this clone turned up a few times. J is TRBJ2-7 and V is TRBV29-1; tentative D call: TRBD1 (6 bases). CDR1 is SQVTM, CDR2 ANQGSEA, per germline. V shed 5 bases and J shed 1 base, with 15 bases lying between them. CDR3 size: 14 residues. For the CDR3, the DNA is TGCAGCGTTTCCGACAGGTTAAATTCCTACGAGCAGTACTTC. Residues: CSVSDRLNSYEQYF.

The V gene is TRBV7-9, the J gene TRBJ2-2; 8 bases are shared with TRBD2. The CDR3 is 16 residues long. V lost 5 bases, J lost 5 bases, and 10 bases stayed unmatched. Germline lookup yields CDR1 SEHNR and CDR2 FQNEAQ (reference sequence). This CDR3 reads CASSPTISGGTGELFF. CDR3 DNA: TGTGCCAGCAGCCCTACTATAAGCGGGGGAACCGGGGAGCTGTTTTTT.

The chain joins TRBV9 to TRBJ1-5, with D tentatively TRBD1 (5 bases). This CDR3 spans 14 amino acids. Deletions cut 0 bases from V and 6 bases from J, with 10 bases between. CDR1 and CDR2 from the germline V gene are SGDLS and YYNGEE. CDR3 region: CASSVEGVGQPQHF. CDR3 coding DNA: TGTGCCAGCAGCGTAGAAGGGGTAGGTCAGCCCCAGCATTTT.

This CDR3 reads CASSDLDRAGDGYTF. For the CDR3, the DNA is TGTGCCAGCAGTGATCTCGACAGGGCTGGTGATGGCTACACCTTC. The genes are TRBV25-1 and TRBJ1-2, with 7 bases lining up with TRBD1. The length of the CDR3 is 15 residues. CDR1 and CDR2 (germline): MGHDK, SYGVNS. Trimming removed 3 bases from V and 6 bases from J; junction bases left unmatched: 10.

V usage is TRBV27 and J usage is TRBJ1-2; 8 bases are a match to TRBD1. Germline-derived CDR1 and CDR2 are MNHEY and SMNVEV (reference sequence). The CDR3 sequence is 14 residues long. The junction had 8 bases not matched to a gene; V was cut back by 3 bases and J by 8 bases. CDR3 nucleotides: TGTGCCAGCAGTTTCGCTGGACAGGGAAACGGCTACACCTTC. Its protein is CASSFAGQGNGYTF.

This rearrangement joins TRBV19 to TRBJ1-1, with D uncertain. This CDR3 spans 15 amino acids. Germline values: CDR1 LNHDA, CDR2 SQIVND (reference sequence). V was clipped by 6 bases and J by 0 bases, with 14 bases between them. CDR3 nucleotides: TGTGCCAGTAGGACGGGGTGGGAAATGAACACTGAAGCTTTCTTT. The encoded protein is CASRTGWEMNTEAFF.

This clone has only a few counts. Other DNA sequences in the same sample also yield this CDR3. The J gene is TRBJ2-2, the V gene TRBV29-1; D is unclear. This CDR3 is built from 13 residues. Germline lookup yields CDR1 SQVTM and CDR2 ANQGSEA. V lost 1 base and J lost 0, with 3 bases in between. CDR3 bases: TGCAGCGTTGAAGCTCCGAACACCGGGGAGCTGTTTTTT. It codes for CSVEAPNTGELFF.

This clone rates as medium-sized. The genes are TRBV7-8 and TRBJ2-2, with 7 positions matching TRBD1. CDR1 is SGHVS and CDR2 is FQNEAQ in the germline V gene. The CDR3 consists of 14 residues. V shed 6 bases and J 1 base; nucleotides not matched to a gene: 2. CDR3 loop: CASSRTGNTGELFF. Written as DNA, the CDR3 is TGTGCCAGCAGTCGGACAGGGAACACCGGGGAGCTGTTTTTT.

This clone showed up just a few times. The rearrangement links TRBV29-1 to TRBJ1-1; possible D gene TRBD1, 5 bases. Germline CDR1 is SQVTM and CDR2 is ANQGSEA. The V gene lost 5 bases and the J gene lost 5 bases, with 12 bases spanning the gap. The CDR3 has 12 residues. This CDR3 reads CSVLGAGTEAFF. The DNA of the CDR3 is TGCAGCGTTCTCGGGGCAGGAACTGAAGCTTTCTTT.

The sample holds a few counts of this clone. The chain recombines TRBV29-1 with TRBJ2-7, with D possibly called TRBD1 or TRBD2 (5 bases each). The CDR3 consists of 14 residues. CDR1 SQVTM and CDR2 ANQGSEA come from the germline V gene. V was pared by 7 bases and J by 7 bases, with 23 bases between. The CDR3 DNA reads as TGCAGCGCCGAGGGTCCCGCCGGGGCGCGGGAGCAGTACTTC. It yields the protein CSAEGPAGAREQYF.

The chain combines TRBV29-1 with TRBJ2-1, with 7 bases aligning to TRBD2. V lost 6 bases to trimming and J lost 5 bases; unmatched junction nucleotides: 1. This CDR3 has 11 amino acids. Germline V lookup: CDR1 SQVTM, CDR2 ANQGSEA. The DNA of the CDR3 is TGCAGCGTCGCGGGGGACAATGAGCAGTTCTTC. It yields the protein CSVAGDNEQFF.

This clone has just a few counts. The chain recombines TRBV28 with TRBJ2-7, with D unclear. The CDR3 runs to 13 residues. Germline V gives CDR1 MDHEN, CDR2 SYDVKM. V was shortened by 10 bases and J by 1 base, with 14 bases between the two germline ends. The CDR3 nucleotides are TGTGCCACCAACGGAAGGAATTCCTACGAGCAGTACTTC. This translates into CATNGRNSYEQYF.

The chain couples TRBV29-1 to TRBJ2-7; possibly TRBD2 for D (5 bases). V lost 3 bases, J lost 3 bases, and 12 bases lay in between. The CDR3 consists of 13 residues. The V gene's germline CDR1 is SQVTM and CDR2 ANQGSEA. The CDR3 nucleotides read TGCAGCGTTGATTTCGGGGAAAACTACGAGCAGTACTTC. Its protein product is CSVDFGENYEQYF.